The text below deals with one T cell receptor (beta chain). The antigen remains unidentified. The method was immunoSEQ multiplex PCR; TCRdb's version includes in-frame clones alone and lacks a portion of them. The sample yields about half a million clones, about 88% seen once. V lost 7 bases and J lost 14; bases outside the gene matches: 7. Germline V gene lookup returns CDR1 MNHEY and CDR2 SVGAGI. The CDR3 spans 11 residues. This specimen belongs to a study of Ad26.COV2.S vaccination and SARS-CoV-2 variants. The study, taken as a whole, reports: Reported findings describe substantial breadth in spike-specific CD8+ and CD4+ T cell responses following vaccination.

Regarding treatment: roughly 19 received Ad26.COV2.S at low or high dose, single or two shots; 5 received placebo; per-sample allocation not given. Sampling was done on day 63 after the first vaccine or placebo injection. The source is a person aged 18-60 years who received the Ad26.COV2.S COVID-19 vaccine or a placebo. Material: peripheral blood, obtained in a trial of Ad26.COV2.S vaccine versus placebo. The chain combines TRBV6-5 with TRBJ1-4; 7 nucleotides match TRBD1. The CDR3 spells CASNRQGELFF. The CDR3 nucleotides read TGTGCCAGCAATCGACAGGGAGAGCTGTTTTTT.